This passage covers 4 T cell receptor beta chains from one sample sequenced in a study of shared clonotypes between healthy human individuals. Sequencing was performed with immunoSEQ multiplex PCR; in TCRdb, only in-frame clones are kept and a portion is missing. The table includes about 380,000 clones, roughly 96% detected once. Sequencing used memory CD8+ T cells sorted from blood. Subset denoted: CD45RO+ cells pooled with CCR7-negative TemRA cells. These receptor sequences come from a man under 40 in good health.

This chain links TRBV6-5 with TRBJ1-1; perhaps TRBD1 as D (5 bases). Trimming pared 6 bases from V and 0 bases from J, leaving 11 bases between. Per germline, CDR1 MNHEY and CDR2 SVGAGI. This CDR3 spans 14 amino acids. CDR3 bases: TGTGCCAGCAGAAGGGGAAGCATGAACACTGAAGCTTTCTTT. It encodes CASRRGSMNTEAFF.

The chain employs TRBV7-9 and TRBJ2-7; 7 positions match TRBD2. The V segment lost 3 bases and the J segment 0 bases; nucleotides outside the gene matches: 2. This CDR3 region has 14 residues. In germline, CDR1 is SEHNR, CDR2 FQNEAQ (reference sequence). The CDR3 protein is CASSFLAVSYEQYF. As DNA, the CDR3 is TGTGCCAGCAGCTTCCTAGCGGTCTCCTACGAGCAGTACTTC.

The chain carries TRBV30 and TRBJ1-2, with D hard to call. The germline V and J ends were trimmed by 5 bases and 1 base, with 8 bases remaining between them. Germline values: CDR1 GTSNPN, CDR2 SVGIG (reference sequence). The CDR3 loop spans 12 amino acids. CDR3 residues: CAWGRLNYGYTF. In nucleotides, the CDR3 is TGTGCCTGGGGAAGACTTAACTATGGCTACACCTTC.

The rearrangement links TRBV6-1 to TRBJ1-5; D remains unclear. This CDR3 contains 13 residues. Trimming shortened V by 3 bases and J by 1 base, and 4 bases separated the two germline ends. CDR1 and CDR2 (germline): MNHNS, SASEGT. CDR3 region: CASSEVSNQPQHF. The CDR3, as DNA: TGTGCCAGCAGTGAGGTCAGCAATCAGCCCCAGCATTTT.